This record concerns one TCR beta chain sequence. This record comes from a study of T cell responses to AZD1222 COVID-19 vaccine. Study in general: Second-dose timings of about 4 or about 12 weeks were pooled.

The method was immunoSEQ multiplex PCR; TCRdb's version includes in-frame clones alone and lacks a portion of them. Of 95,000 to 150,000 clones listed, approximately 83% are singletons. This CDR3 spans 14 amino acids. Trimming pared 5 bases from V and 2 bases from J, leaving 13 bases between. Germline CDR1 and CDR2: MGHDK and SYGVNS. The input for sequencing was peripheral blood, taken on day 0 of AZD1222 vaccination. The J gene is TRBJ2-7, the V gene TRBV25-1, with a weak D call TRBD1 (6 bases). The clonotype was recovered from an adult in good health. The CDR3 loop is CASSRGGRAYEQYF. CDR3 nucleotide sequence: TGTGCCAGCAGTAGAGGGGGTCGGGCCTACGAGCAGTACTTC.